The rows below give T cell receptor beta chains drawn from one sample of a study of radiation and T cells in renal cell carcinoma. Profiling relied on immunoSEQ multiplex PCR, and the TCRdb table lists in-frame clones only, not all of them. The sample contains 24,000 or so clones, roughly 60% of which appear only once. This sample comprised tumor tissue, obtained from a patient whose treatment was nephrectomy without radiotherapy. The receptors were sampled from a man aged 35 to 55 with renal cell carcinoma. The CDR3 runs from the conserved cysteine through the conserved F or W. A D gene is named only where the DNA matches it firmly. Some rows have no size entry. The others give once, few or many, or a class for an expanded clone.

cdr3_nt: TGTGCCAGCTCACGTGGACTACCCCAAGAGACCCAGTACTTC; cdr3_aa: CASSRGLPQETQYF; v_call: TRBV18; j_call: TRBJ2-5; d_call: -; clone_size: -
cdr3_nt: TGCGCCAGCAGCTTGTCGACAACTAATGAAAAACTGTTTTTT; cdr3_aa: CASSLSTTNEKLFF; v_call: TRBV5-1; j_call: TRBJ1-4; d_call: -; clone_size: -
cdr3_nt: TGTGCCAGTAGTAAGAAGACAGGGGGCAATGAAAAACTGTTTTTT; cdr3_aa: CASSKKTGGNEKLFF; v_call: TRBV19; j_call: TRBJ1-4; d_call: TRBD1; clone_size: -
cdr3_nt: TGTGCCAGCAGCGTAGTCCGGGACTCTGAAGCTTTCTTT; cdr3_aa: CASSVVRDSEAFF; v_call: TRBV9; j_call: TRBJ1-1; d_call: -; clone_size: -
cdr3_nt: TGTGCCAGTAGCGGGACAGGGTATAATTCACCCCTCCACTTT; cdr3_aa: CASSGTGYNSPLHF; v_call: TRBV19; j_call: TRBJ1-6; d_call: TRBD1; clone_size: -
cdr3_nt: TGTGCCATCGGGACAGGGGGGGAGACCCAGTACTTC; cdr3_aa: CAIGTGGETQYF; v_call: TRBV10-3; j_call: TRBJ2-5; d_call: TRBD1; clone_size: -
cdr3_nt: TGCGCCAGCAGCCCACGACAGGGGAGGATAACAGATACGCAGTATTTT; cdr3_aa: CASSPRQGRITDTQYF; v_call: TRBV5-1; j_call: TRBJ2-3; d_call: TRBD1; clone_size: -
cdr3_nt: TGTGCCAGCAGGGTTGAGGGTAACACTGAAGCTTTCTTT; cdr3_aa: CASRVEGNTEAFF; v_call: TRBV2; j_call: TRBJ1-1; d_call: -; clone_size: -
cdr3_nt: TGTGCCAGTAGATTACAGGGGGCATTAACTGAAGCTTTCTTT; cdr3_aa: CASRLQGALTEAFF; v_call: TRBV19; j_call: TRBJ1-1; d_call: TRBD1; clone_size: -
cdr3_nt: TGTGCCAGTAGATCGCAGGCGTCTAATGAAAAACTGTTTTTT; cdr3_aa: CASRSQASNEKLFF; v_call: TRBV19; j_call: TRBJ1-4; d_call: -; clone_size: once
cdr3_nt: TGTGCCATCAGTGGGCCGGGACTCTCTGGAAACACCATATATTTT; cdr3_aa: CAISGPGLSGNTIYF; v_call: TRBV10-3; j_call: TRBJ1-3; d_call: -; clone_size: -
cdr3_nt: TGTGCCAGCAACCTGAGGGGGATAGATCAGCCCCAGCATTTT; cdr3_aa: CASNLRGIDQPQHF; v_call: TRBV5-6; j_call: TRBJ1-5; d_call: -; clone_size: -
cdr3_nt: TGTGCCAGCAGCTCAAGACAGGGGGGGAACACTGAAGCTTTCTTT; cdr3_aa: CASSSRQGGNTEAFF; v_call: TRBV5-6; j_call: TRBJ1-1; d_call: TRBD1; clone_size: -
cdr3_nt: TGCGCCAGCAGTGAGTCGAGACTGAACACCGGGGAGCTGTTTTTT; cdr3_aa: CASSESRLNTGELFF; v_call: TRBV10-1; j_call: TRBJ2-2; d_call: -; clone_size: -
cdr3_nt: TGTGCCTGGAGTGTCTTGGGTGCGATCGTAAAGACAAAAAAGAACACTGAAGCTTTCTTT; cdr3_aa: CAWSVLGAIVKTKKNTEAFF; v_call: TRBV30; j_call: TRBJ1-1; d_call: -; clone_size: few
cdr3_nt: TGCGCCAGCTCACTGGGCGTTGGCACTGAAGCTTTCTTT; cdr3_aa: CASSLGVGTEAFF; v_call: TRBV10-1; j_call: TRBJ1-1; d_call: -; clone_size: few
cdr3_nt: TGTGCCAGCAGAGGTCAAGGCAATCAGCCCCAGCATTTT; cdr3_aa: CASRGQGNQPQHF; v_call: TRBV6-1; j_call: TRBJ1-5; d_call: -; clone_size: few
cdr3_nt: TGTGCCAGCAGTCGGGACAGTTACATGAACACTGAAGCTTTCTTT; cdr3_aa: CASSRDSYMNTEAFF; v_call: TRBV6-1; j_call: TRBJ1-1; d_call: TRBD1; clone_size: -
cdr3_nt: TGCGCCAGCAGCCAAGGGGAACAGGTCTCTGGAAACACCATATATTTT; cdr3_aa: CASSQGEQVSGNTIYF; v_call: TRBV4-1; j_call: TRBJ1-3; d_call: -; clone_size: -
cdr3_nt: TGCGCCAGCAGCCCGAGGGGGGCGGGGGGCACCGGGGAGCTGTTTTTT; cdr3_aa: CASSPRGAGGTGELFF; v_call: TRBV10-2; j_call: TRBJ2-2; d_call: TRBD2; clone_size: -
cdr3_nt: TGCGCCAGCAGCTCCGAACAACCCAGCGCTGGCTACACCTTC; cdr3_aa: CASSSEQPSAGYTF; v_call: TRBV5-1; j_call: TRBJ1-2; d_call: -; clone_size: -
cdr3_nt: TGCGCCAGCAGCTTGGGGACAGGGGGATTATTTGGTGGCTACACCTTC; cdr3_aa: CASSLGTGGLFGGYTF; v_call: TRBV5-1; j_call: TRBJ1-2; d_call: TRBD1; clone_size: -
cdr3_nt: TGCGCCAGCAGCGCCGACAGCTCTGGAAACACCATATATTTT; cdr3_aa: CASSADSSGNTIYF; v_call: TRBV5-1; j_call: TRBJ1-3; d_call: -; clone_size: -
cdr3_nt: TGTGCCAGCCGACCGGGACGGATTAATTCACCCCTCCACTTT; cdr3_aa: CASRPGRINSPLHF; v_call: TRBV6-5; j_call: TRBJ1-6; d_call: -; clone_size: many
cdr3_nt: TGTGCCAGCAGTATCTCAGTGAGGCATGGCTACACCTTC; cdr3_aa: CASSISVRHGYTF; v_call: TRBV6-5; j_call: TRBJ1-2; d_call: -; clone_size: -
cdr3_nt: TGTGCCACCTCGGACCTAAGCTCTGGGGCCAACGTCCTGACTTTC; cdr3_aa: CATSDLSSGANVLTF; v_call: TRBV28; j_call: TRBJ2-6; d_call: -; clone_size: -
cdr3_nt: TGTGCCAGCAGCCATGACAGGGCTGGAGGAACTGAAGCTTTCTTT; cdr3_aa: CASSHDRAGGTEAFF; v_call: TRBV6-1; j_call: TRBJ1-1; d_call: TRBD1; clone_size: -
cdr3_nt: TGTGCCAGCAGTGAGACTAGCGGGGGGGCAGATACGCAGTATTTT; cdr3_aa: CASSETSGGADTQYF; v_call: TRBV6-1; j_call: TRBJ2-3; d_call: TRBD2; clone_size: -
cdr3_nt: TGTGCCAGCAGTCAACAGGGAGGCTATGGCTACACCTTC; cdr3_aa: CASSQQGGYGYTF; v_call: TRBV27; j_call: TRBJ1-2; d_call: -; clone_size: -
cdr3_nt: TGTGCCATCAGTGAGATCGCAGGGGACACCGGGGAGCTGTTTTTT; cdr3_aa: CAISEIAGDTGELFF; v_call: TRBV10-3; j_call: TRBJ2-2; d_call: -; clone_size: -
cdr3_nt: TGTGCCAGCAGTAAATGGGACAGGGGGAATGGTGGCTACACCTTC; cdr3_aa: CASSKWDRGNGGYTF; v_call: TRBV27; j_call: TRBJ1-2; d_call: TRBD1; clone_size: -
cdr3_nt: TGCGCCAGCAGCCGGAGCGTGAGGGATACGCAGTATTTT; cdr3_aa: CASSRSVRDTQYF; v_call: TRBV5-1; j_call: TRBJ2-3; d_call: -; clone_size: -
cdr3_nt: TGCGCCAGCAGCCCTTCAGTGAACACTGAAGCTTTCTTT; cdr3_aa: CASSPSVNTEAFF; v_call: TRBV4-3; j_call: TRBJ1-1; d_call: -; clone_size: -
cdr3_nt: TGTGCCAGTAGTATAGTTGGGACAGGCTACACTGAAGCTTTCTTT; cdr3_aa: CASSIVGTGYTEAFF; v_call: TRBV19; j_call: TRBJ1-1; d_call: TRBD1; clone_size: -
cdr3_nt: TGTGCCAGCAGCCAGGGCGGCCGGGAGCTGTTTTTT; cdr3_aa: CASSQGGRELFF; v_call: TRBV11-3; j_call: TRBJ2-2; d_call: -; clone_size: -
cdr3_nt: TGTGCCAGCAGCTCGATTCGGGGGACGAACAATGAGCAGTTCTTC; cdr3_aa: CASSSIRGTNNEQFF; v_call: TRBV11-2; j_call: TRBJ2-1; d_call: -; clone_size: -